A single T cell receptor (beta chain) is shown here with its context. The target of this receptor is not known. The sample holds no much larger clone one base away, and base qualities are not on file. Healthy HIV-negative adults with no recently reported acute infections or vaccinations were included as donors. Only Caucasian adults living in Nashville, Tennessee, USA were represented among the donors. CD4+ T cells were enriched by magnetic negative selection, after which naive cells were positively selected on CD45RA and the negative fraction was taken as the memory subset. Blood was collected by leukapheresis, and PBMCs were isolated by Ficoll-Histopaque density gradient centrifugation and then cryopreserved in liquid nitrogen vapor phase. Analytical flow cytometry was used to check the purity and quantity of each magnetically sorted T cell population. Genomic DNA was isolated from every sorted fraction and measured by UV absorbance on a Nanodrop 2000c.

Using the deep immunoSEQ assay, multiplex PCR amplified TCR CDR3 regions from genomic DNA. Extracted genomic DNA from each cell subset was spread evenly across all wells of several immunoSEQ 96-well plates, with each plate serving as a replicate. For sorted subsets, each replicate PCR was loaded with roughly 200 ng genomic DNA, equivalent to 30,000 or so T cell genomes. Purified libraries were measured with a Qubit 3.0 fluorometer, size-checked on a Bioanalyzer 2100, and measured again with the KAPA Library Quantification kit. Every immunoSEQ 96-well plate was sequenced on a separate single-read 150-cycle Illumina NextSeq 550 flow cell. In the authors' own workflow: The immunoSEQ output contained only junctional sequences without quality scores, so filtering could not match that applied to full-length reads. Sequences were annotated with PyIR, a Python wrapper for IgBLAST v1.9, using IMGT germline references to assign V/J genes and CDR3. Reads were filtered out if the reads had weak V/J assignments (E-value above 1e-6), no CDR3, stop codons, out-of-frame junctions, or ambiguous translated residues. A V3J clonotype was defined by an identical inferred V gene, J gene, and CDR3 amino acid sequence. The percentage overlap between two repertoires was calculated by dividing the number of shared unique clonotypes by the size of the smaller repertoire. Repertoire richness was assessed with RTK rarefaction, the Chao1 estimator, and Recon v2.1 estimates of unobserved clonotypes. OLGA was used to compute generation probabilities for all TCRbeta clonotypes that the gDNA method yielded from a few donors. TCRdb mirrors the immuneACCESS table, restricted to in-frame sequences. Some clones are absent from its copies; in checked studies, under half trace to an unresolved V gene, and the reason for the others is unknown. The V and J calls and clone size were taken over from that table, and D and trimming were inferred from the DNA. This sample lists more than 2,000,000 clones; 80% to 95% were detected once. Of the sample, about 0.41% falls within the top ten clones.

These data are taken from a study of shared clonotypes between healthy human individuals (dated by TCRdb to the early 2020s). Some background on the complete study: A few men and a couple of women, aged 18 to 49 years, made up the cohort. For each donor, three plates each were used for CD4 naive and CD4 memory, two plates were used for CD8 naive, and one plate was used for CD8 memory. To estimate repertoire size and how much clonotypes are shared between individuals, the study performed deep sequencing of blood TCR repertoires from roughly five healthy adults. Libraries were prepared and TCR repertoires were sequenced by different laboratories using diverse techniques, in order to increase sequencing depth and limit assay-specific biases. Leukapheresis yielded between about 0.94 and 8.9 billion PBMCs per donor.

The investigation overall reported the following: Sharing across a few donors was observed for 5% to 6.5% of naive CD4, under 4% of naive CD8, around 2.5% of memory CD4, and around 0.42% of memory CD8 clonotypes. The small number of donors limited the genetic and exposure-history diversity represented. Even with the large sequencing depth, rarefaction of the sorted-subset datasets indicated that sequencing was incomplete. Higher generation probabilities were observed for clonotypes shared by all four sorted-subset donors than for non-shared clonotypes. Larger estimated clonotype richness was generally found for naive subsets than for memory subsets. Sampling was restricted to blood, and TCR repertoires in tissue are likely to differ from TCR repertoires in blood. Pairwise subsampling indicated that sequencing depth was expected to affect the degree of clonotype sharing among donors.

The CDR3, cysteine through phenylalanine, is 14 amino acids long. CDR3 DNA is the only sequence kept; it has 42 bases, read in frame from the first base. The germline V gene provides CDR1 MDHEN and CDR2 SYDVKM. The junction carries 14 bases between V and J, which are trimmed by 6 bases and 4 bases respectively. Sequencing was performed on naive CD4+ T cells from PBMCs. The cell subset or site label here, explained by the study, means: CD45RA+ positively selected. The chain links TRBV28 with TRBJ2-3, with the D call perhaps TRBD1 or TRBD2, each one matching 5 bases. The TCR comes from a man aged 18 to 30 in good health. Some clones in this sample may be carry-over from other donors' samples. The nucleotides read TGTGCCAGCAGGGGGGTTCTTGTCTCAGATACGCAGTATTTT. Its protein is CASRGVLVSDTQYF. Reference TRBV28 and TRBJ2-3 proteins supply the regions before and after the CDR3; the full variable domain is: DVKVTQSSRYLVKRTGEKVFLECVQDMDHENMFWYRQDPGLGLRLIYFSYDVKMKEKGDIPEGYSVSREKKERFSLILESASTNQTSMYLCASRGVLVSDTQYFGPGTRLTVL.